Listed below are T cell receptor beta chains from one sample, sequenced in a study of blood T cell repertoires in COVID-19. Here immunoSEQ multiplex PCR was the method, and the copy in TCRdb shows in-frame clones only, minus some. The table lists approximately 55,000 clones, about nine tenths of them singletons. The sequencing sample was made of peripheral blood. The receptor set was obtained from a man aged 50 to 59 with active COVID-19. CDR3s include the opening cysteine and the closing phenylalanine or tryptophan. The D gene is left open where the match is weak. Clone size is shown for a subset of rows, as once, few, many or a class of expanded clone.

clone_size j_call v_call d_call cdr3_aa cdr3_nt
NA TRBJ2-7 TRBV19 NA CASSGAEQYF TGTGCCAGTAGTGGGGCCGAGCAGTACTTC
NA TRBJ2-4 TRBV7-2 TRBD1 CASSPNPTGGQNIQYF TGTGCCAGCAGCCCGAACCCTACAGGGGGGCAAAACATTCAGTACTTC
once TRBJ2-1 TRBV7-2 TRBD2 CASSPTSGGYNEQFF TGTGCCAGCAGCCCGACTAGCGGGGGATACAATGAGCAGTTCTTC
NA TRBJ1-1 TRBV30 TRBD1 CAWTGQMDTEAFF TGTGCCTGGACGGGACAGATGGACACTGAAGCTTTCTTT
NA TRBJ1-2 TRBV4-3 NA CASSQGITGTPYGYTF TGCGCCAGCAGCCAAGGAATTACCGGGACTCCCTATGGCTACACCTTC
NA TRBJ2-1 TRBV11-3 NA CASSLVTGDSYNEQFF TGTGCCAGCAGCCTCGTCACGGGAGACTCCTACAATGAGCAGTTCTTC
NA TRBJ2-7 TRBV6-5 TRBD1 CASSYSQGYEQYF TGTGCCAGCAGTTACTCACAGGGGTACGAGCAGTACTTC
NA TRBJ2-1 TRBV9 TRBD2 CASSVASGRPSSYNEQFF TGTGCCAGCAGCGTAGCAAGCGGGAGACCTAGCTCCTACAATGAGCAGTTCTTC
NA TRBJ2-6 TRBV6-4 NA CASRPYSGPGANVLTF TGTGCCAGCAGGCCGTACAGCGGTCCTGGGGCCAACGTCCTGACTTTC
NA TRBJ2-1 TRBV9 TRBD1 CASTRDRVGNEQFF TGTGCCAGCACCCGGGACAGGGTTGGCAATGAGCAGTTCTTC
NA TRBJ1-1 TRBV30 TRBD1 CARGQGGTEAFF TGTGCGCGGGGACAGGGTGGCACTGAAGCTTTCTTT
NA TRBJ2-2 TRBV11-2 TRBD1 CASSFDRAGELFF TGTGCCAGCAGCTTTGACAGGGCCGGGGAGCTGTTTTTT
NA TRBJ2-3 TRBV9 TRBD2 CASTPLIAGGRDTQYF TGTGCCAGCACTCCTTTGATAGCGGGGGGGCGTGATACGCAGTATTTT
NA TRBJ1-4 TRBV7-2 TRBD1 CASSPDRGNEKLFF TGTGCCAGCAGCCCAGACAGGGGTAATGAAAAACTGTTTTTT
NA TRBJ1-1 TRBV5-8 NA CASSLSSGALSTEAFF TGTGCCAGCAGCTTAAGTTCAGGGGCCCTATCCACTGAAGCTTTCTTT
NA TRBJ2-5 TRBV5-1 TRBD2 CASAPGLAQETQYF TGCGCCAGTGCACCGGGACTAGCGCAAGAGACCCAGTACTTC
NA TRBJ1-6 TRBV2 NA CASSALRNSPLHF TGTGCCAGCAGTGCTCTTAGAAATTCACCCCTCCACTTT
few TRBJ2-3 TRBV4-3 TRBD2 CASSQIPGLASDTQYF TGCGCCAGCAGCCAGATTCCGGGACTAGCTTCAGATACGCAGTATTTT
NA TRBJ1-5 TRBV7-6 NA CASSLMGPYSNQPQHF TGTGCCAGCAGCTTAATGGGCCCATATAGCAATCAGCCCCAGCATTTT
NA TRBJ2-3 TRBV2 TRBD2 CASSVWRGGHTDTQYF TGTGCCAGCAGCGTGTGGCGGGGGGGTCACACAGATACGCAGTATTTT
NA TRBJ1-1 TRBV6-5 NA CASSYSGRGNTEAFF TGTGCCAGCAGTTACTCGGGCCGGGGAAACACTGAAGCTTTCTTT
NA TRBJ2-1 TRBV14 NA CASSQISSSYNEQFF TGTGCCAGCAGCCAAATATCGAGCTCCTACAATGAGCAGTTCTTC
NA TRBJ1-5 TRBV6-4 NA CASSRTVDQPQHF TGTGCCAGCAGCCGGACAGTGGATCAGCCCCAGCATTTT
NA TRBJ2-6 TRBV4-1 NA CASSQGGPSGANVLTF TGCGCCAGCAGCCAAGGGGGCCCCTCGGGGGCCAACGTCCTGACTTTC
NA TRBJ1-5 TRBV6-5 NA CASKPDGRNQPQHF TGTGCCAGCAAACCCGATGGCAGGAATCAGCCCCAGCATTTT
NA TRBJ2-3 TRBV5-1 NA CASSPQSKDTQYF TGCGCCAGCAGCCCCCAATCTAAGGATACGCAGTATTTT
NA TRBJ2-2 TRBV4-3 TRBD2 CASSQDLREGYTGELFF TGCGCCAGCAGCCAAGATCTCAGGGAGGGCTACACCGGGGAGCTGTTTTTT
NA TRBJ1-2 TRBV29-1 TRBD1 CSVYLQGADGYTF TGCAGCGTATACCTACAGGGGGCGGATGGCTACACCTTC
NA TRBJ1-6 TRBV6-5 TRBD1 CATQTGGLDSPLHF TGTGCCACCCAGACAGGGGGCCTTGATTCACCCCTCCACTTT
once TRBJ1-1 TRBV7-6 NA CASSLGREQGNTEAFF TGTGCCAGCAGCTTGGGGAGAGAACAGGGGAACACTGAAGCTTTCTTT
once TRBJ2-5 TRBV24-1 TRBD1 CATLGWDSAAGSAVAQETQYF TGTGCCACCCTCGGGTGGGACAGTGCGGCAGGGTCAGCGGTAGCGCAAGAGACCCAGTACTTC
few TRBJ1-1 TRBV11-2 NA CASRPTRGTTEAFF TGTGCCAGCAGGCCGACGCGGGGGACCACTGAAGCTTTCTTT
NA TRBJ1-1 TRBV7-8 TRBD1 CASSLRDRGRPGNTEAFF TGTGCCAGCAGCTTGAGGGACAGGGGGCGACCGGGGAACACTGAAGCTTTCTTT
NA TRBJ2-2 TRBV24-1 TRBD1 CATSDRDRGNTGELFF TGTGCCACCAGTGACCGGGACAGGGGGAACACCGGGGAGCTGTTTTTT
NA TRBJ2-5 TRBV7-2 NA CASSLDWRAETQYF TGTGCCAGCAGCTTGGATTGGCGGGCAGAGACCCAGTACTTC
NA TRBJ1-5 TRBV19 NA CASSMRGSNQPQHF TGTGCCAGTAGTATGAGAGGAAGCAATCAGCCCCAGCATTTT
NA TRBJ1-2 TRBV7-9 NA CASSPPYYGYTF TGTGCCAGCAGCCCCCCGTACTATGGCTACACCTTC
NA TRBJ2-5 TRBV7-9 TRBD2 CASSFTSGTEETQYF TGTGCCAGCAGCTTTACAAGCGGGACTGAAGAGACCCAGTACTTC
NA TRBJ1-3 TRBV4-1 NA CASSQGPGRAVSTIYF TGCGCCAGCAGCCAAGGCCCAGGCAGGGCCGTCTCCACCATATATTTT
few TRBJ2-5 TRBV12-5 TRBD2 CASAWAGEETQYF TGTGCTAGTGCCTGGGCGGGGGAAGAGACCCAGTACTTC
NA TRBJ2-3 TRBV5-4 NA CASSLGDSDTQYF TGTGCCAGCAGCTTGGGTGACTCCGATACGCAGTATTTT
NA TRBJ2-2 TRBV5-5 NA CASSLTHLSTGELFF TGTGCCAGCAGCTTAACCCATCTAAGCACCGGGGAGCTGTTTTTT
NA TRBJ1-4 TRBV11-2 NA CASSPGGMGEKLFF TGTGCCAGCAGCCCTGGGGGCATGGGTGAAAAACTGTTTTTT
NA TRBJ1-2 TRBV6-2/TRBV6-3 NA CASSQGFYGYTF TGTGCCAGCAGTCAGGGGTTCTATGGCTACACCTTC
NA TRBJ2-5 TRBV5-8 NA CASSLLIGGAWETQYF TGTGCCAGCAGCCTACTGATTGGGGGCGCATGGGAGACCCAGTACTTC